This T cell receptor beta chain was identified in a study of T cell repertoires in aging, cancer and after chemotherapy. Rearranged V-D-J TRB sequences were amplified with a mixed TRB-A/B primer pool. From the multiplex PCR reads, TCRdb called clonotypes with MiXCR, one entry per CDR3 protein. The table includes approximately 500 distinct CDR3 sequences, 50% to 75% detected once. Germline values: CDR1 MNHNY, CDR2 SVGAGI (reference sequence). There are 11 residues in the CDR3. V dropped 8 bases and J dropped 7 bases, with 11 bases sitting between them. A note on this clonotype: Its antigen is unidentified.

Study-wide points: Healthy donors lost TCR diversity with age mainly through richness, cancer patients through richness and evenness.

TCR beta rearrangements were amplified from peripheral blood genomic DNA. This clonotype originated in a human donor with a blood cancer. Source material: blood. V gene TRBV6-6 combines with J gene TRBJ1-2, with D possibly being TRBD1 (5 bases). The CDR3 region is CASGALGGYTF. In DNA form, the CDR3 reads TGTGCCAGCGGGGCTCTGGGTGGCTACACCTTC.